Below, one T cell receptor beta chain is given with its context. Its antigen is not yet known. Per-base qualities were not stored, and no clone one base away is much larger. This record comes from a study of T cell responses to AZD1222 COVID-19 vaccine (dated by TCRdb to the early 2020s). For context, the study as a whole: TCR sequencing covered over 230 trial participants: 207 given two doses of AZD1222 and 26 given two doses of MenACWY control vaccine. Trial participants were enrolled into age subgroups of 18-55, 56-69 and 70-plus years, which contained roughly 150, 30 and 60 TCR-sequenced participants, respectively. Overall results and qualifications from the work: A significant rise in spike-specific TCR breadth and depth was observed after two AZD1222 doses relative to day 0 and relative to MenACWY recipients. In the small 56-69-year group, the increase in depth fell short of significance, most likely because of low power. CD4 TCRs associated with the vaccine covered the entire spike protein, and the dominant responses were in regions 160-218 and 743-854. Because no day 14 peak-response samples were available, repertoires were characterized only after the peak T cell response. Reportedly, almost half of the unique spike-specific TCRs recognized epitopes lying outside the regions that are mutated in the B.1.351 and B.1.1.7 variants. Conclusions about previously exposed vaccinees are limited, since just five or six AZD1222 recipients were seropositive for SARS-CoV-2 at baseline. Most participants were white British and females outnumbered males, and the authors suggested that clonal diversity may have been underestimated.

The CDR3 regions of human TCRbeta chains were subjected to immunosequencing. As for how the authors treated the data: Repertoire TCRs were matched against a reference library of SARS-CoV-2-specific TCRs generated with the MIRA antigen-specificity platform. Breadth was defined as the fraction of unique TCRs that were SARS-CoV-2-associated. Depth was defined as the fraction of total T cells that were SARS-CoV-2-associated. Using the MIRA data, every spike-specific TCR was mapped to the spike region that the TCR reacted to and assigned to either a CD4 or a CD8 class. Log10-transformed breadth and depth values were compared by one-way ANOVA with Sidak's multiple comparisons tests. Imported from immuneACCESS, the table was reduced by TCRdb to in-frame sequences with V and J called. These copies leave out some clones; in studies compared against another copy, an unresolved V gene accounts for under half, and the cause of the remainder is not known. V and J calls and clone size are copied from that table; D and trimming were computed from the DNA. This sample has about 150,000 clones in its table, and roughly 87% of those were observed once. The ten biggest clones cover roughly 1.1% of the sample.

The CDR3 runs 17 residues from the cysteine to the phenylalanine. Just CDR3 DNA is preserved here, 51 bases in frame from base 1. Per the germline V gene, SGHRS is the CDR1 and YFSETQ is the CDR2. Trimming takes 0 bases from V and 0 bases from J, and the germline ends sit 14 bases apart. The intended sense of this specimen's time point label: about 28 days (+/-7) after the second vaccine dose. AZD1222 recipients whose second dose came at about 4 weeks and those whose second dose came at about 12 weeks were combined into one group, since spike-specific TCR depth and breadth did not differ between the two schedules. Vaccinee samples were obtained from the UK trials COV001 and COV002, which included a single-blind randomized controlled phase 2/3 trial of AZD1222 (ChAdOx1 nCoV-19) in healthy adults. For TCRbeta chain sequencing, PBMC samples from trial participants were taken at day 0 and at day 28 after the second dose.

This receptor was identified in an adult who received the AZD1222 COVID-19 vaccine. Sequences were derived from peripheral blood, sampled 28 days after the second AZD1222 dose. The chain is assembled from TRBV5-1 and TRBJ2-3; a tentative D call is TRBD1 (6 bases match). Here the CDR3 is given as CASSLATGSPSTDTQYF. Here is the DNA: TGCGCCAGCAGCTTGGCTACAGGGTCCCCTAGCACAGATACGCAGTATTTT.